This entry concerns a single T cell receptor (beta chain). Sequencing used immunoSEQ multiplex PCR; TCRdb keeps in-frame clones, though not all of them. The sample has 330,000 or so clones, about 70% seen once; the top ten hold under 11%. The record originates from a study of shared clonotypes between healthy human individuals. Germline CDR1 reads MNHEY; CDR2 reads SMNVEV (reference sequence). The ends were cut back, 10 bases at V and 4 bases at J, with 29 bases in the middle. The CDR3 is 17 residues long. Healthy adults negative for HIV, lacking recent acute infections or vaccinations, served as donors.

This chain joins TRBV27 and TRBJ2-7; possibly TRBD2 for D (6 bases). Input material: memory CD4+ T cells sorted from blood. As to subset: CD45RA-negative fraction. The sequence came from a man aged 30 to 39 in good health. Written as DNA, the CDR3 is TGTGCCACCTCATCCGACTTCTATTCCGGGAGTTGGTACGAGCAGTACTTC. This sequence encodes CATSSDFYSGSWYEQYF.